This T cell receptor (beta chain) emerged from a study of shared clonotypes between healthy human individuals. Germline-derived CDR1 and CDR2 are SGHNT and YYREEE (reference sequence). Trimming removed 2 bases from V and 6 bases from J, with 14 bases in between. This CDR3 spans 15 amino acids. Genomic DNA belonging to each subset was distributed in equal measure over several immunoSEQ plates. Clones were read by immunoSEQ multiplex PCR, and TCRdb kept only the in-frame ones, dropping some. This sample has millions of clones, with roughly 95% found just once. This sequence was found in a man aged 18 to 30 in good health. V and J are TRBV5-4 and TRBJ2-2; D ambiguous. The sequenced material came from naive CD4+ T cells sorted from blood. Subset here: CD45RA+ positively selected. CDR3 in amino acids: CASSLQPKTPGELFF. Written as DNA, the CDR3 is TGTGCCAGCAGCTTACAACCTAAAACCCCCGGGGAGCTGTTTTTT. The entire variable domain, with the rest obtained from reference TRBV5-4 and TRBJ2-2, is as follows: ETGVTQSPTHLIKTRGQQVTLRCSSQSGHNTVSWYQQALGQGPQFIFQYYREEENGRGNFPPRFSGLQFPNYSSELNVNALELDDSALYLCASSLQPKTPGELFFGEGSRLTVL.